The 32 T cell receptor beta chains presented below share a single source sample, sequenced in a study of shared clonotypes between healthy human individuals. Cells designated naive CD8 were CD45RO-negative and were positively selected for CCR7, with terminally differentiated effector memory CD45RA+ cells excluded. The method was immunoSEQ multiplex PCR; TCRdb's version includes in-frame clones alone and lacks a portion of them. The repertoire consists of some 2,100,000 clones, with around 93% occurring once and the leading ten covering 1.5% to 2%. Sequenced sample: naive CD8+ T cells from PBMCs. All receptors come from a man aged 18 to 29 in good health. Some clones in this sample may be carry-over from other donors' samples.

The V call is TRBV11-1, the J call TRBJ2-7; 9 nucleotides match TRBD2. Germline V gives CDR1 SGHAT, CDR2 FQDESV (reference sequence). With V trimmed by 5 bases and J by 6 bases, 11 bases remained unmatched. This CDR3 is built from 15 residues. The CDR3, as DNA: TGTGCCAGCAGCAATGTAGCGGGGGCGGGTGGCGAGCAGTACTTC. It translates to CASSNVAGAGGEQYF.

J is TRBJ1-1 and V is TRBV19; 8 bases align to TRBD1. Germline CDR1 LNHDA, CDR2 SQIVND (reference sequence). Unmatched junction bases numbered 7, after V lost 6 bases and J lost 4 bases. The CDR3 totals 14 residues. The CDR3 spells CASRTGDVATEAFF. The CDR3 DNA sequence: TGTGCCAGTAGGACAGGGGATGTAGCCACTGAAGCTTTCTTT. Drawing the rest from reference TRBV19 and TRBJ1-1, the complete variable domain is DGGITQSPKYLFRKEGQNVTLSCEQNLNHDAMYWYRQDPGQGLRLIYYSQIVNDFQKGDIAEGYSVSREKKESFPLTVTSAQKNPTAFYLCASRTGDVATEAFFGQGTRLTVV.

V usage is TRBV7-6 and J usage is TRBJ2-1; 10 bases map to TRBD2. The CDR3 totals 16 residues. The junction had 9 bases not matched to a gene; V was cut back by 5 bases and J by 5 bases. The germline V gene encodes CDR1 SGHVS and CDR2 FNYEAQ. CDR3 loop: CASSTRAGGPHNEQFF. In DNA, the CDR3 is TGTGCCAGCAGCACCCGAGCGGGAGGGCCCCACAATGAGCAGTTCTTC.

This clone was detected only once. V and J are TRBV6-1 and TRBJ2-1; 8 bases agree with TRBD2. The CDR3 contains 14 residues. Germline lookup yields CDR1 MNHNS and CDR2 SASEGT. Trimming removed 6 bases from V and 11 bases from J; junction bases left unmatched: 12. The CDR3 nucleotides are TGTGCCAGCAGCGAAACCCGGGGGGGCTCTCAGCAGTTCTTC. It specifies CASSETRGGSQQFF.

The V and J genes are TRBV28 and TRBJ2-3; TRBD2 agrees at 10 bases. This CDR3 contains 18 residues. CDR1 and CDR2 from the germline V gene are MDHEN and SYDVKM. V shed 6 bases and J 5 bases; nucleotides not matched to a gene: 17. The CDR3 DNA reads as TGTGCCAGCAGCAAGGGGCTAGCGGGAGTGGGGCGGGGAGATACGCAGTATTTT. Residues: CASSKGLAGVGRGDTQYF.

The rearrangement uses TRBV27 and TRBJ1-5; D may be TRBD1 (5 bases). CDR3 size: 15 residues. V shed 0 bases and J shed 7 bases, with 13 bases lying between them. Per the germline V gene, CDR1 is MNHEY and CDR2 is SMNVEV (reference sequence). CDR3 DNA sequence: TGTGCCAGCAGTTTATCAGTCGGGGCTGAGCAGCCCCAGCATTTT. This gives the protein CASSLSVGAEQPQHF.

In its sample, this clone was seen a few times. The V gene is TRBV29-1, the J gene TRBJ1-2, with a tentative D call TRBD1 (5 bases). The length of the CDR3 is 11 residues. Trimming took 7 bases from V and 3 from J, leaving 9 bases between them. Germline CDR1 SQVTM, CDR2 ANQGSEA. CDR3 in amino acids: CSASGHYGYTF. The CDR3, as DNA: TGCAGCGCCTCGGGGCACTATGGCTACACCTTC.

The V gene is TRBV20-1, the J gene TRBJ2-7, with 7 bases that match TRBD1. CDR1 and CDR2 from the germline V gene are DFQATT and SNEGSKA (reference sequence). The CDR3 is made up of 11 amino acids. V was pared by 6 bases and J by 5 bases, with 4 bases of the junction left unmatched. The CDR3 loop is CSAGTEHEQYF. The CDR3 coding sequence is TGCAGTGCCGGGACAGAACACGAGCAGTACTTC.

Concerning this clone: Other DNA sequences in the same sample also yield this CDR3. The chain links TRBV11-2 to TRBJ2-7; TRBD1 aligns across 11 bases. V shed 5 bases, J shed 4 bases, and the junction held 7 bases outside the gene matches. The CDR3 is made up of 15 amino acids. The germline gives CDR1 SGHAT, CDR2 FQNNGV. For the CDR3, the DNA is TGTGCCAGCAGCCCGACGGGGACAGGGGGATACGAGCAGTACTTC. Translated, it gives CASSPTGTGGYEQYF.

This sequence joins TRBV11-1 and TRBJ2-2; D perhaps matches TRBD1 (6 bases). There are 16 residues in the CDR3. Trimming removed 4 bases from V and 4 bases from J, with 16 bases in between. Germline lookup yields CDR1 SGHAT and CDR2 FQDESV (reference sequence). In nucleotides, the CDR3 is TGTGCCAGCAGCTCCCCACAGGGATTCGGCACCGGGGAGCTGTTTTTT. This codes for CASSSPQGFGTGELFF. Complete variable domain (other parts from reference TRBV11-1 and TRBJ2-2): EAEVAQSPRYKITEKSQAVAFWCDPISGHATLYWYRQILGQGPELLVQFQDESVVDDSQLPKDRFSAERLKGVDSTLKIQPAELGDSAMYLCASSSPQGFGTGELFFGEGSRLTVL.

This clone came up a few times. This sequence joins TRBV7-8 and TRBJ1-5; TRBD1 matches 7 bases. CDR3 length equals 14 residues. Germline CDR1 SGHVS, CDR2 FQNEAQ. J was trimmed by 3 bases and V by 5 bases; bases with no gene match: 4. CDR3 residues: CASSPGGFNQPQHF. The DNA for the CDR3 is TGTGCCAGCAGCCCAGGGGGATTCAATCAGCCCCAGCATTTT.

The chain recombines TRBV7-8 with TRBJ2-5; perhaps TRBD1 as D (5 bases). The CDR3 covers 14 residues. V was shortened by 6 bases and J by 0 bases, with 11 bases between the two germline ends. Germline CDR1 is SGHVS and CDR2 is FQNEAQ. The chain's CDR3 is CASRLDTNQETQYF. CDR3 nucleotide sequence: TGTGCCAGCAGGTTGGACACGAACCAAGAGACCCAGTACTTC.

This chain connects TRBV28 to TRBJ1-5; no reliable D call. The germline V gene encodes CDR1 MDHEN and CDR2 SYDVKM. Trimming took off 3 bases at V and 6 bases at J, with 21 bases between the two ends. The CDR3 is made up of 17 amino acids. In DNA, the CDR3 is TGTGCCAGCAGTTTCGGGGTTTTGTGGAAGCGGGTTCAGCCCCAGCATTTT. Its protein product is CASSFGVLWKRVQPQHF.

The V and J genes are TRBV11-2 and TRBJ2-1; D tentatively fits TRBD1 or TRBD2 (5 bases each). Germline V CDR1 and CDR2: SGHAT, FQNNGV. Deletions cut 4 bases from V and 6 bases from J, with 16 bases between. The CDR3 extends over 15 amino acids. The CDR3, as DNA: TGTGCCAGCAGCTCCCGGGACCCCGTCCCCAATGAGCAGTTCTTC. Its translation: CASSSRDPVPNEQFF. The whole variable domain, filled in from reference TRBV11-2 and TRBJ2-1, reads EAGVAQSPRYKIIEKRQSVAFWCNPISGHATLYWYQQILGQGPKLLIQFQNNGVVDDSQLPKDRFSAERLKGVDSTLKIQPAKLEDSAVYLCASSSRDPVPNEQFFGPGTRLTVL.

The DNA for the CDR3 is TGCGCCAGCAGCCAAATCTTAGGGGGTGAATCCTACGAGCAGTACTTC. Its translation: CASSQILGGESYEQYF. The chain uses TRBV4-3 and TRBJ2-7, with D possibly matching TRBD1 (6 bases). Trimming shortened V by 2 bases and J by 1 base, and 15 bases separated the two germline ends. In germline, CDR1 is LGHNA, CDR2 YSLEER. This CDR3 is built from 16 residues.

The CDR3 nucleotides are TGTGCCAGCAGTTCCCTTATGGTTCTGCCGTGGGGTGGCTACACCTTC. This gives the protein CASSSLMVLPWGGYTF. The rearrangement joins TRBV28 to TRBJ1-2, with no clear D. V was pared by 4 bases and J by 7 bases, with 22 bases between. The germline CDR1 and CDR2 sequences are MDHEN and SYDVKM. The CDR3 totals 16 residues.

This rearrangement joins TRBV7-9 to TRBJ1-3; D call uncertain. V lost 2 bases to trimming and J lost 0 bases, with 5 bases between them. The germline gives CDR1 SEHNR, CDR2 FQNEAQ (reference sequence). The CDR3 consists of 14 residues. The CDR3 loop reads CASSLRLSGNTIYF. CDR3 nucleotide sequence: TGTGCCAGCAGCTTAAGACTCTCTGGAAACACCATATATTTT.

For the CDR3, the DNA is TGTGCCAGCAGTGAACCGGGGCTCGTCTACGAGCAGTACTTC. Amino acids: CASSEPGLVYEQYF. The chain recombines TRBV6-1 with TRBJ2-7, with D perhaps being TRBD1 or TRBD2 (5 bases each). V was cut by 2 bases and J by 3 bases, with 11 bases left in between. The length of the CDR3 is 14 residues. CDR1 is MNHNS and CDR2 is SASEGT in the germline V gene.

This clone has only one observation. Different DNA sequences within this sample yield the same CDR3. The chain's CDR3 is CASSLGFQETQYF. CDR3 nucleotides: TGTGCCAGCAGTCTAGGGTTCCAAGAGACCCAGTACTTC. The chain employs TRBV28 and TRBJ2-5; D remains unclear. Germline loops: CDR1 MDHEN, CDR2 SYDVKM. V was shortened by 5 bases and J by 1 base, with 8 bases between the two germline ends. CDR3 length equals 13 residues.

V and J are TRBV7-9 and TRBJ1-4; 9 nucleotides align to TRBD1. This CDR3 spans 15 amino acids. The germline gives CDR1 SEHNR, CDR2 FQNEAQ (reference sequence). The junction had 9 bases not matched to a gene; V was cut back by 5 bases and J by 8 bases. This chain's CDR3 is CASSPRTGAREKLFF. The CDR3 nucleotides are TGTGCCAGCAGCCCCCGGACAGGGGCTAGGGAAAAACTGTTTTTT.

The chain uses TRBV2 and TRBJ2-3, with D perhaps given as TRBD1 or TRBD2 (5 bases each). CDR3 size: 14 residues. Germline loops: CDR1 SNHLY, CDR2 FYNNEI. Trimming left V 7 bases short and J 1 base short, with 12 bases between. The CDR3: CASIIGAGTDTQYF. The CDR3 bases are TGTGCCAGCATCATCGGGGCTGGCACAGATACGCAGTATTTT.

This chain connects TRBV13 to TRBJ2-1; D is unclear. The V gene lost 2 bases and the J gene lost 7 bases, with 6 bases spanning the gap. Germline CDR1 reads PRHDT; CDR2 reads FYEKMQ (reference sequence). The CDR3 loop spans 12 amino acids. CDR3 sequence: CASSLMRNEQFF. Written as DNA, the CDR3 is TGTGCCAGCAGCTTAATGCGTAATGAGCAGTTCTTC.

V usage is TRBV11-2 and J usage is TRBJ2-1; 14 nucleotides line up with TRBD2. V was pared by 5 bases and J by 9 bases, with 9 bases of the junction left unmatched. Germline values: CDR1 SGHAT, CDR2 FQNNGV. This CDR3 has 16 amino acids. In DNA form, the CDR3 reads TGTGCCAGCAGCACCCCGGGACTAGCGGGAGTGGGTGAGCAGTTCTTC. Translating gives CASSTPGLAGVGEQFF.

The rearrangement uses TRBV4-3 and TRBJ2-4; 7 nucleotides line up with TRBD1. The V and J ends lost 4 bases and 5 bases, in that order; junction bases with no gene match: 11. CDR3 length equals 16 residues. CDR1 and CDR2 from the germline V gene are LGHNA and YSLEER. The CDR3 coding sequence is TGCGCCAGCAGCCCTTATCTCACAGGGGTGGAAAACATTCAGTACTTC. It is translated as CASSPYLTGVENIQYF.

The chain uses TRBV10-3 and TRBJ1-5, with no clear D. From germline, CDR1 is ENHRY and CDR2 SYGVKD. The ends were cut back, 2 bases at V and 0 bases at J, with 5 bases in the middle. This CDR3 spans 14 amino acids. The CDR3 is CAISEADSNQPQHF. The CDR3 DNA reads TGTGCCATCAGTGAGGCGGATAGCAATCAGCCCCAGCATTTT.

The chain has TRBV27 and TRBJ2-2; TRBD2 aligns across 7 bases. This CDR3 region has 15 residues. The ends lost 3 bases at V and 7 bases at J; junction bases unmatched: 8. CDR1 and CDR2 from the germline V gene are MNHEY and SMNVEV (reference sequence). Here the CDR3 DNA reads TGTGCCAGCAGTTTGGGGGGGTCTTGGTACGGGGAGCTGTTTTTT. Translated, it gives CASSLGGSWYGELFF.

V is TRBV27 and J is TRBJ2-7, with TRBD1 as a possible D gene (7 bases). V lost 4 bases to trimming and J lost 1 base, with 20 bases between them. CDR3 length: 17 amino acids. Germline loops: CDR1 MNHEY, CDR2 SMNVEV (reference sequence). The CDR3 region has the DNA TGTGCCAGCAGTTACCTTGGACCAGGGGGGATTTCCTACGAGCAGTACTTC. Translating it yields CASSYLGPGGISYEQYF.

The rearrangement uses TRBV18 and TRBJ2-1; D gene uncertain. V was clipped by 6 bases and J by 7 bases, with 22 bases between them. Germline loops: CDR1 KGHSH, CDR2 LQKENI. This CDR3 has 16 amino acids. Here the CDR3 DNA reads TGTGCCAGCTCTCTCCCTTTGGAGATTAGGTTAAATGAGCAGTTCTTC. Residues: CASSLPLEIRLNEQFF.

J is TRBJ2-7 and V is TRBV7-9; no clear D. V lost 4 bases, J lost 3 bases, and 19 bases lay in between. Germline V gene lookup returns CDR1 SEHNR and CDR2 FQNEAQ (reference sequence). The CDR3 covers 16 residues. The CDR3 region has the DNA TGTGCCAGCAGCTCACGGACCAGGACCTTCATCTACGAGCAGTACTTC. This translates into CASSSRTRTFIYEQYF.

Only one count was recorded for this clone. This may be a read error: a much more frequent sequence differs by one nucleotide. V usage is TRBV4-2 and J usage is TRBJ2-7, with 11 nucleotides matching TRBD2. Germline assignment: CDR1 LGHNA and CDR2 YNFKEQ. The CDR3 consists of 15 residues. The V and J ends lost 0 bases and 3 bases, in that order; junction bases with no gene match: 1. The CDR3 loop reads CASSQDTSGSYEQYF. CDR3 nucleotide sequence: TGTGCCAGCAGCCAAGATACTAGCGGGAGCTACGAGCAGTACTTC.

The gene calls are TRBV29-1 and TRBJ2-1; tentative D call: TRBD1 (6 bases). CDR1 SQVTM and CDR2 ANQGSEA come from the germline V gene. CDR3 length: 14 residues. The V gene lost 4 bases and the J gene lost 3 bases, with 13 bases spanning the gap. The CDR3 sequence: CSVVAQGFYNEQFF. The CDR3 region has the DNA TGCAGCGTTGTGGCCCAGGGGTTCTACAATGAGCAGTTCTTC.

The rearrangement joins TRBV27 to TRBJ1-1; D gene uncertain. CDR1 and CDR2 (germline): MNHEY, SMNVEV (reference sequence). The CDR3 consists of 13 residues. V gave up 2 bases and J gave up 7 bases, with 11 bases separating them. Here the CDR3 DNA reads TGTGCCAGCAGTTTAGAGACATGGGGTGAAGCTTTCTTT. Its translation is CASSLETWGEAFF.